This T cell receptor beta chain was captured in a study of cytomegalovirus exposure and HLA in healthy donors. With V trimmed by 5 bases and J by 1 base, 13 bases remained unmatched. Germline V gives CDR1 MDHEN, CDR2 SYDVKM. This CDR3 comprises 17 residues. Primers for the PCR totalled 60 Vbeta and 13 Jbeta. The data were produced by immunoSEQ multiplex PCR, yet TCRdb's version contains in-frame clones alone and is incomplete. This table holds some 200,000 clones, roughly 83% found once. The sample was PBMCs. This TCR was recovered from a male donor in good health and CMV-seropositive. This rearrangement joins TRBV28 to TRBJ2-7; 8 bases map to TRBD2. This chain's CDR3 is CASSPSLAAQGSYEQYF. CDR3 DNA sequence: TGTGCCAGCAGTCCCTCACTAGCGGCTCAGGGGTCCTACGAGCAGTACTTC.